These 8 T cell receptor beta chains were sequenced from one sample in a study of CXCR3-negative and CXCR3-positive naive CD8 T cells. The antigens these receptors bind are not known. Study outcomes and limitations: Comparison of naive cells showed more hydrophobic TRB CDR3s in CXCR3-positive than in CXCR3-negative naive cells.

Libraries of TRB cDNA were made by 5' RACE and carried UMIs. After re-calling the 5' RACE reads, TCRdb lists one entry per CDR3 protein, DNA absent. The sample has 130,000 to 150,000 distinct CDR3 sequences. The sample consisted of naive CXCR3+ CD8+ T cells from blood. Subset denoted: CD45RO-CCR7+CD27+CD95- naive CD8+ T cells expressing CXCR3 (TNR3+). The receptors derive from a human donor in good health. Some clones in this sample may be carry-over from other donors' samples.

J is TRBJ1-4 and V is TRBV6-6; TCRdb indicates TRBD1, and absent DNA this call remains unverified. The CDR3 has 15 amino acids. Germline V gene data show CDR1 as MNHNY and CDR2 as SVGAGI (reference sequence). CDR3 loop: CASSFRQATNEKLFF.

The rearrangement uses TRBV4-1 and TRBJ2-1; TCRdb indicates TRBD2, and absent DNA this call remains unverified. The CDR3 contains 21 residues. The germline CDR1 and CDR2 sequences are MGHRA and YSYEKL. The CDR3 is CASSLYSPGLAGTGSYNEQFF.

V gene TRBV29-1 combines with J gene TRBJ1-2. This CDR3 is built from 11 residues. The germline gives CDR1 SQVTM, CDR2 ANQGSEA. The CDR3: CSVEGSYGYTF.

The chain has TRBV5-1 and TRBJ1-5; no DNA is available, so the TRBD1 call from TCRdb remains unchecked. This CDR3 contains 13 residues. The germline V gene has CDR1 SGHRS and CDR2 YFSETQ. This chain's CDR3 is CASSLDLQEPQHF.

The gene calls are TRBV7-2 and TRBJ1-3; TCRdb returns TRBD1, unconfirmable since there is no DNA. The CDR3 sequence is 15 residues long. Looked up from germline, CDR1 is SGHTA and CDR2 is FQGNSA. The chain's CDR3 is CASSPTGISGNTIYF.

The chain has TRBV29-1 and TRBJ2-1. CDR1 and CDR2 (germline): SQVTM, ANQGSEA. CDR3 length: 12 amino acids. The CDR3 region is CSVDSYFNEQFF.

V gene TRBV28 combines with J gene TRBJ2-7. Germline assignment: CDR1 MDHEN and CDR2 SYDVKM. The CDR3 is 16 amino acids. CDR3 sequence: CASSLFGVSVRYEQYF.

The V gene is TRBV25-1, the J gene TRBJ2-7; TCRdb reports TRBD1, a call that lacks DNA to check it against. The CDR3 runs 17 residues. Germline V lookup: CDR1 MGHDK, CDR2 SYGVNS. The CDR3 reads CASSGTWDSHSSYEQYF.